This T cell receptor beta chain was observed in a study of cytomegalovirus exposure and HLA in healthy donors. Study summary: Genetic ancestry analysis placed approximately 80% of the roughly 400 donors that were genotyped in the Caucasian-associated cluster.

The V segment lost 4 bases and the J segment 3 bases; nucleotides outside the gene matches: 2. This CDR3 spans 14 amino acids. From germline, CDR1 is GTSNPN and CDR2 SVGIG (reference sequence). PCR amplification relied on 60 Vbeta primers (plus 13 Jbeta primers). Sequencing used immunoSEQ multiplex PCR; TCRdb keeps in-frame clones, though not all of them. Of about 160,000 clones listed, roughly 79% were seen once; the top ten hold 0.9% to 1.1%. This clone was seen once. The antigen is unknown. Study findings and constraints: A later look showed TCR association rates differing by HLA locus, highest for DRB1 and lowest for HLA-C. Among the sequence variants, a highly shared cluster was likely an artifact of sequencing.

The chain joins TRBV30 to TRBJ2-2, with 10 nucleotides matching TRBD2. The sequencing input was PBMCs. The receptor's source is a woman between 35 and 50 years old in good health and CMV-seronegative. The CDR3 loop is CAWKREGHTGELFF. In DNA form, the CDR3 reads TGTGCCTGGAAGCGGGAGGGCCACACCGGGGAGCTGTTTTTT.